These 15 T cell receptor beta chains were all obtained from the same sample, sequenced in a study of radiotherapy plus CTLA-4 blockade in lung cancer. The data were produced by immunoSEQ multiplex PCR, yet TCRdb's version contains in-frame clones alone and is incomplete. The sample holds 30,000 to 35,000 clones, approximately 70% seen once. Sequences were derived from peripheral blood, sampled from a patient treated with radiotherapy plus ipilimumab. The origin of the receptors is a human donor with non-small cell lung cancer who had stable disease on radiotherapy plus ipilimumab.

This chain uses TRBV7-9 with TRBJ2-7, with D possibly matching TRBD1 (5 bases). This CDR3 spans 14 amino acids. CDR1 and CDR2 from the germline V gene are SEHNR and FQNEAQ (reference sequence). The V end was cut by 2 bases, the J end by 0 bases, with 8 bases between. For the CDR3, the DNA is TGTGCCAGCAGCTTAACGGACACCTCCTACGAGCAGTACTTC. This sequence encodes CASSLTDTSYEQYF.

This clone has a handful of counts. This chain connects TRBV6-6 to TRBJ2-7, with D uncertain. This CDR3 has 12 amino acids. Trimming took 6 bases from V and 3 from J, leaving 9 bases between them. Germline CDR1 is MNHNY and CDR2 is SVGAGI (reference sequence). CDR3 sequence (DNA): TGTGCCAGCAGCCTTTCAGGCTACGAGCAGTACTTC. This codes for CASSLSGYEQYF.

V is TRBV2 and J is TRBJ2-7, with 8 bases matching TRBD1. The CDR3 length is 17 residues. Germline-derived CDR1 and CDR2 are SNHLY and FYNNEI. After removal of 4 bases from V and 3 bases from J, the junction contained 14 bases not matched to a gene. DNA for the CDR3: TGTGCCAGCAGTGGGACAGGGCGTCTTAACCGGCACTACGAGCAGTACTTC. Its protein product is CASSGTGRLNRHYEQYF. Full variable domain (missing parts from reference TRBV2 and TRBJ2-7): EPEVTQTPSHQVTQMGQEVILRCVPISNHLYFYWYRQILGQKVEFLVSFYNNEISEKSEIFDDQFSVERPDGSNFTLKIRSTKLEDSAMYFCASSGTGRLNRHYEQYFGPGTRLTVT.

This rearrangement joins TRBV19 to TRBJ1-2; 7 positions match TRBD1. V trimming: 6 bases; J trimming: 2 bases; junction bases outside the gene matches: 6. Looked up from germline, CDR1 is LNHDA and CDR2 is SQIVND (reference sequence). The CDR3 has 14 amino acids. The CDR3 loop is CASRSPTGNYGYTF. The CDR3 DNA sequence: TGTGCCAGTAGGTCGCCGACAGGGAACTATGGCTACACCTTC.

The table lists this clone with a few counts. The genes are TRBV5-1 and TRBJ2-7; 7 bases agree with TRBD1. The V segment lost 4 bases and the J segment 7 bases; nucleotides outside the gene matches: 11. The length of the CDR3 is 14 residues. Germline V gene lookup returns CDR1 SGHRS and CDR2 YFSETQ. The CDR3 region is CASSIDREVWEQYF. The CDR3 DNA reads TGCGCCAGCAGCATCGACAGGGAAGTGTGGGAGCAGTACTTC.

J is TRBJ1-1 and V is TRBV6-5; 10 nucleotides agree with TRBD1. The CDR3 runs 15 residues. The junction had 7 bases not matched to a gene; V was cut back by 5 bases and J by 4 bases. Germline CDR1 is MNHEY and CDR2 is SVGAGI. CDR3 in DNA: TGTGCCAGCAGTACCGGACAGGGGGGCGGCACTGAAGCTTTCTTT. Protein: CASSTGQGGGTEAFF.

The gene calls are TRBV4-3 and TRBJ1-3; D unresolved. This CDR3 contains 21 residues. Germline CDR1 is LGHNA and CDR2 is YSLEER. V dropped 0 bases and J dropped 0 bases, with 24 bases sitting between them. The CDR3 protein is CASSQEINSAHLLSSGNTIYF. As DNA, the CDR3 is TGCGCCAGCAGCCAAGAAATAAACAGCGCTCACCTTCTTAGCTCTGGAAACACCATATATTTT.

The CDR3 sequence: CASSPRTGSQPQHF. The CDR3 DNA reads as TGTGCCAGCTCCCCCCGGACAGGGAGTCAGCCCCAGCATTTT. The gene calls are TRBV2 and TRBJ1-5, with 8 bases matching TRBD1. With V trimmed by 8 bases and J by 6 bases, 9 bases remained unmatched. In germline, CDR1 is SNHLY, CDR2 FYNNEI. This CDR3 spans 14 amino acids.

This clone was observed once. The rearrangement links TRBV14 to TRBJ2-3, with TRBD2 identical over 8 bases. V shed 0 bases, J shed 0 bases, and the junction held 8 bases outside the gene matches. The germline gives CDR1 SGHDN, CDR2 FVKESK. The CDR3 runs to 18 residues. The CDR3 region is CASSQERGLAASTDTQYF. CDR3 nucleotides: TGTGCCAGCAGCCAAGAAAGAGGACTAGCTGCTAGCACAGATACGCAGTATTTT.

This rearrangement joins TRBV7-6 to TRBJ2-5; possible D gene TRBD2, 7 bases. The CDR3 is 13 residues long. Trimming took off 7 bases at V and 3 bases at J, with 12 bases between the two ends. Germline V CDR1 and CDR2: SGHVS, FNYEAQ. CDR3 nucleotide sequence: TGTGCCAGCACCGGGGGGCCCGAAGAGACCCAGTACTTC. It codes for CASTGGPEETQYF.

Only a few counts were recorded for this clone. This chain's CDR3 is CASSQRAYNGRLKPGDRTQYF. Here the CDR3 DNA reads TGTGCCAGCAGCCAACGCGCGTATAACGGGCGGCTAAAACCGGGTGATCGGACCCAGTACTTC. The chain has TRBV14 and TRBJ2-5; D is unclear. Germline loops: CDR1 SGHDN, CDR2 FVKESK. The CDR3 sequence is 21 residues long. Trimming cost V 2 bases and J 7 bases, with 35 bases left between them.

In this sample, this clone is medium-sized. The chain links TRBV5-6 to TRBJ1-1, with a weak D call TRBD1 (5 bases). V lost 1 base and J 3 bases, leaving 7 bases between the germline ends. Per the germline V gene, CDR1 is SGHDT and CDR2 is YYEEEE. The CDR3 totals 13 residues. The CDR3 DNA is TGTGCCAGCAGCTTGTGGGGGTACACTGAAGCTTTCTTT. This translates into CASSLWGYTEAFF.

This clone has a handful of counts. CDR3 region: CAWSVGVTNEQFF. CDR3 nucleotide sequence: TGTGCCTGGAGTGTAGGGGTAACCAATGAGCAGTTCTTC. V is TRBV30 and J is TRBJ2-1; possibly TRBD1 for D (5 bases). CDR1 GTSNPN and CDR2 SVGIG come from the germline V gene (reference sequence). The CDR3 is 13 residues long. Trimming removed 0 bases at V and 6 bases at J, with 9 bases between.

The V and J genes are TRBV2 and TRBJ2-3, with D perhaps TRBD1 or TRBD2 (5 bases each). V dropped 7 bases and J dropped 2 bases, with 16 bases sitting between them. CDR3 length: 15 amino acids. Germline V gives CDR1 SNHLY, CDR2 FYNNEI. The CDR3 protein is CASTGDHLDTDTQYF. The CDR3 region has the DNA TGTGCCAGCACCGGGGACCACCTAGACACAGATACGCAGTATTTT.

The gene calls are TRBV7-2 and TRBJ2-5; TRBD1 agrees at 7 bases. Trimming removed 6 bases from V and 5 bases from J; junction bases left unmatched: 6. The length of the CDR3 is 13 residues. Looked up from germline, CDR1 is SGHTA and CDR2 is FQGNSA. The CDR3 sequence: CASSDGQVETQYF. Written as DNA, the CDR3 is TGTGCCAGCAGTGACGGACAGGTCGAGACCCAGTACTTC.